The entry below describes one TCR beta chain. Eight distinct reactions (per sample) were used to make the cDNA. Using the 5' RACE reads, TCRdb records one entry per CDR3 protein without DNA. The sample has approximately 340,000 distinct CDR3 sequences. The CDR3 has 15 amino acids. In germline, CDR1 is LGHDT, CDR2 YNNKEL (reference sequence). This specimen comes from a study of monozygotic twins with inflammatory bowel disease. The chain carries TRBV3-1 and TRBJ2-2; checking the TCRdb D call of TRBD1 is not possible without DNA. The sequence came from a human donor with ulcerative colitis or Crohn's disease, or a healthy co-twin of an affected twin (not recorded which). Sequenced input: blood. The CDR3: CASSRDRGVTGELFF.